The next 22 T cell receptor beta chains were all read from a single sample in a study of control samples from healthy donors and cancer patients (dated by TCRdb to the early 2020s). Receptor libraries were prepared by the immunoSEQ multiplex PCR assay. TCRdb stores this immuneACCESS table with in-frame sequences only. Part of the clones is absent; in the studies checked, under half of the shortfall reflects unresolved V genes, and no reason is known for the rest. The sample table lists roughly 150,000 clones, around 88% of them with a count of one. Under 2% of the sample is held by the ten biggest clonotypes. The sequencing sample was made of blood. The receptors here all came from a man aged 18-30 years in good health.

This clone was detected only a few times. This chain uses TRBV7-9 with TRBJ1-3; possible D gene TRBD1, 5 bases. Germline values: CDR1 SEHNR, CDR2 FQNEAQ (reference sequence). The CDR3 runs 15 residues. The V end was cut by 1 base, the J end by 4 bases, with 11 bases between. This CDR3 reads CASSLGRGFGNTIYF. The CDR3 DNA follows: TGTGCCAGCAGCTTAGGTCGGGGCTTCGGAAACACCATATATTTT.

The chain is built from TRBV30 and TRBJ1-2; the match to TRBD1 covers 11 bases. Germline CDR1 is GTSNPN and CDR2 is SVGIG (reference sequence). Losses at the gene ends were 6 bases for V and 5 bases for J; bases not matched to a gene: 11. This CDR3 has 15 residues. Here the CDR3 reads CACPARDRGSYGYTF. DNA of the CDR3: TGTGCCTGTCCTGCCCGGGACAGGGGGAGTTATGGCTACACCTTC.

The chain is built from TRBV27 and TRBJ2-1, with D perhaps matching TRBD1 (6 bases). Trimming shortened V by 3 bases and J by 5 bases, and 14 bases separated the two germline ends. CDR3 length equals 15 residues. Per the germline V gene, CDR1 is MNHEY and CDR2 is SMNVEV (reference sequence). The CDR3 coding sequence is TGTGCCAGCAGTTTTGGGGCAGGGACAAACAATGAGCAGTTCTTC. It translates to CASSFGAGTNNEQFF.

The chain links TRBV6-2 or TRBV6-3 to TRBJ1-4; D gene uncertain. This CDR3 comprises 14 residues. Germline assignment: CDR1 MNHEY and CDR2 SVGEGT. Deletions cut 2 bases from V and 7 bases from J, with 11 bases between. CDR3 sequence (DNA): TGTGCCAGCAGTTACGGGGAAGGAGGTGAAAAACTGTTTTTT. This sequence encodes CASSYGEGGEKLFF.

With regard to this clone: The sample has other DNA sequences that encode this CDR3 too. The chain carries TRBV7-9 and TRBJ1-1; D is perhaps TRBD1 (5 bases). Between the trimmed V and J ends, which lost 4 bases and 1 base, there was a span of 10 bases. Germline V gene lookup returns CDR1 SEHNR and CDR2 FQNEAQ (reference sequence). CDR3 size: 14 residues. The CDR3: CASSSATGNTEAFF. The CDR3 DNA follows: TGTGCCAGCAGCTCAGCAACAGGGAACACTGAAGCTTTCTTT.

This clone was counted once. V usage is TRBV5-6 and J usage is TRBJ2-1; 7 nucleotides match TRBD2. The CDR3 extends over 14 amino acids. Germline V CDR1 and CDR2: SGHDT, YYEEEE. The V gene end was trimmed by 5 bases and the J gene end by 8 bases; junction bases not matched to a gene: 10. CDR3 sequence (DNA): TGTGCCAGCAGGCGGACTAGTGGAATCGATGAGCAGTTCTTC. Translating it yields CASRRTSGIDEQFF.

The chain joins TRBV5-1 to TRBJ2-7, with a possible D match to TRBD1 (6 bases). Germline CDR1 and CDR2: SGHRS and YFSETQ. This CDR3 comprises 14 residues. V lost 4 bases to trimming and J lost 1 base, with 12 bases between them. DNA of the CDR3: TGCGCCAGCAGCGAGGGGGACGGGTCCTACGAGCAGTACTTC. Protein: CASSEGDGSYEQYF.

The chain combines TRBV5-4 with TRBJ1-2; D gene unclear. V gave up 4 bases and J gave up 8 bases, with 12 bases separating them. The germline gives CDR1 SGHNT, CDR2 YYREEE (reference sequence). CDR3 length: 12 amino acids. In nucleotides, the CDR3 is TGTGCCAGCAGCCGAAACATCTTCGGCTACACCTTC. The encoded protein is CASSRNIFGYTF.

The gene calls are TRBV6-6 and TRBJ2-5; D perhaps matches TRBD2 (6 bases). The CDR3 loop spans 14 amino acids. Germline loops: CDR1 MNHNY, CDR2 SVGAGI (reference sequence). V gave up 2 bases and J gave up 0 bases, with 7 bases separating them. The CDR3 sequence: CASSYGGDQETQYF. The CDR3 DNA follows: TGTGCCAGCAGTTACGGCGGGGACCAAGAGACCCAGTACTTC.

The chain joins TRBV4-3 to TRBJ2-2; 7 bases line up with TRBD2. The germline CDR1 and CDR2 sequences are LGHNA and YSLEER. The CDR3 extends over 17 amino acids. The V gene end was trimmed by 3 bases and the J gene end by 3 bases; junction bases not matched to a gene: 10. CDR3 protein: CASSQGPGGTHTGELFF. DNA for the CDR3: TGCGCCAGCAGCCAGGGACCCGGGGGGACCCACACCGGGGAGCTGTTTTTT.

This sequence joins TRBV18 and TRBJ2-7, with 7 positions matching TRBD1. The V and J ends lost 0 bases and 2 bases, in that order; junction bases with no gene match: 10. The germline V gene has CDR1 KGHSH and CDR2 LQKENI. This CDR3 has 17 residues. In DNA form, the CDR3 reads TGTGCCAGCTCACCACCGTTTTCGGGGACAGAAACCTACGAGCAGTACTTC. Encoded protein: CASSPPFSGTETYEQYF.

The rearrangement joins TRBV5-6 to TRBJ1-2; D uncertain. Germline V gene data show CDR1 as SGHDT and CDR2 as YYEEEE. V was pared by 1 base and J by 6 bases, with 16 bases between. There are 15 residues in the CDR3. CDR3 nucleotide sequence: TGTGCCAGCAGCTTGAGGTCAGCAATAAGGGATGGCTACACCTTC. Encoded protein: CASSLRSAIRDGYTF.

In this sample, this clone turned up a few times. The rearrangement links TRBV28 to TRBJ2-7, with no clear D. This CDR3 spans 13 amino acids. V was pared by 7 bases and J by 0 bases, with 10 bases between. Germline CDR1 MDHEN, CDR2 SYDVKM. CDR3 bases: TGTGCCAGCAATAAGGTCCTCTCCTACGAGCAGTACTTC. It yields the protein CASNKVLSYEQYF.

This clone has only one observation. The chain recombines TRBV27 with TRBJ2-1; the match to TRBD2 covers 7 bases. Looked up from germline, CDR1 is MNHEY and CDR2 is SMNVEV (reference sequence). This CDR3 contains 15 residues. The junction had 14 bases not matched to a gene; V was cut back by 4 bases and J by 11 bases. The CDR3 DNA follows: TGTGCCAGCAGTTCCCTTACGGGACTAAATCTTCAGCAGTTCTTC. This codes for CASSSLTGLNLQQFF.

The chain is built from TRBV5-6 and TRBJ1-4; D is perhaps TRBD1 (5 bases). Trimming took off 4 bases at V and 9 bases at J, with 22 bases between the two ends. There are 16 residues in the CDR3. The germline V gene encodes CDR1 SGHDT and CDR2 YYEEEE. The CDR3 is CASSPGPNPLLKKLFF. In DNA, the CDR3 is TGTGCCAGCAGCCCGGGACCGAACCCCCTCCTTAAAAAACTGTTTTTT.

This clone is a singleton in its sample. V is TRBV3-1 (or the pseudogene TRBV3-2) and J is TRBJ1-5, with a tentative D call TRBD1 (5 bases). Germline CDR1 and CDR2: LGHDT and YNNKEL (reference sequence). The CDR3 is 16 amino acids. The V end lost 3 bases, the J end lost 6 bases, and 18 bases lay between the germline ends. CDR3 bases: TGTGCCAGCAGCCACCGCAATGTCGCTGGGGGTCAGCCCCAGCATTTT. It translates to CASSHRNVAGGQPQHF.

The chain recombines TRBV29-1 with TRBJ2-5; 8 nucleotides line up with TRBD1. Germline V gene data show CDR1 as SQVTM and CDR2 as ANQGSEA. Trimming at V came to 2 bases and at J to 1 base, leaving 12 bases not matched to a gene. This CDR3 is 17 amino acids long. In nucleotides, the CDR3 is TGCAGCGTTGAAACCGGGGACAGGAAGGACAGCCAAGAGACCCAGTACTTC. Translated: CSVETGDRKDSQETQYF.

The CDR3 here is CASSPIPTGGNGYTF. DNA for the CDR3: TGTGCCAGCAGCCCCATCCCCACAGGAGGGAATGGCTACACCTTC. V usage is TRBV28 and J usage is TRBJ1-2; TRBD1 might be the D (5 bases). Germline CDR1 and CDR2: MDHEN and SYDVKM. This CDR3 contains 15 residues. Deletions cut 6 bases from V and 6 bases from J, with 20 bases between.

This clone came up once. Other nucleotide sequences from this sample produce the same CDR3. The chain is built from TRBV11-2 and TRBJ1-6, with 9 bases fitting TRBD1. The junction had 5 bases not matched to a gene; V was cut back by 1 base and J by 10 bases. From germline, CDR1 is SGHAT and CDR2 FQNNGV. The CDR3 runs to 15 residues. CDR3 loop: CASSLGQGVGSPLHF. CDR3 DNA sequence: TGTGCCAGCAGCTTAGGACAGGGGGTGGGGTCACCCCTCCACTTT.

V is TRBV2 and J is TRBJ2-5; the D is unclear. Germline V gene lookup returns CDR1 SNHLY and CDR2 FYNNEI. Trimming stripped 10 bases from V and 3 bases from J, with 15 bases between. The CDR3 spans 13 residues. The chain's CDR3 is CATLGIKKETQYF. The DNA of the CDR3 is TGTGCCACCTTGGGGATAAAAAAAGAGACCCAGTACTTC.

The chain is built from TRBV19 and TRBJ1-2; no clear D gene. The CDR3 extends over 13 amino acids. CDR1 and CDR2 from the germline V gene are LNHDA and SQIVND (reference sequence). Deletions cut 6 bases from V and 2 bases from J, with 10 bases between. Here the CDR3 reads CASSPGLNYGYTF. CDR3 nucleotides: TGTGCCAGTAGCCCGGGCTTGAACTATGGCTACACCTTC.

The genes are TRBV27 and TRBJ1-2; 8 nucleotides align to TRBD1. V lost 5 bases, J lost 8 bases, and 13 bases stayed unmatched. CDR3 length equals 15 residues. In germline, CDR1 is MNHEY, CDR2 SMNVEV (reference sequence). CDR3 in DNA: TGTGCCAGCAGTCAAATACGGCAGGGGGCGGGGGGCTACACCTTC. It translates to CASSQIRQGAGGYTF.